Listed here are 2 T cell receptor beta chains from one sample, sequenced in a study of cytomegalovirus exposure and HLA in healthy donors. The PCR made use of 60 Vbeta and 13 Jbeta primers. The method was immunoSEQ multiplex PCR; TCRdb's version includes in-frame clones alone and lacks a portion of them. The sample includes some 190,000 clones, 77% of them seen just once. The sequenced material came from PBMCs. The receptors originated from a man aged 18-30 years in good health and CMV-seronegative.

J is TRBJ2-1 and V is TRBV5-8, with 8 positions matching TRBD2. Germline CDR1 and CDR2: SGHTS and YDEGEE. Unmatched junction bases numbered 7, after V lost 4 bases and J lost 4 bases. This CDR3 contains 15 residues. This CDR3 reads CASSVAGSWYNEQFF. The CDR3 DNA follows: TGTGCCAGCAGCGTAGCGGGATCCTGGTACAATGAGCAGTTCTTC.

The genes are TRBV30 and TRBJ1-1, with D perhaps TRBD1 (5 bases). The CDR3 totals 15 residues. Per germline, CDR1 GTSNPN and CDR2 SVGIG (reference sequence). The V and J ends lost 4 bases and 5 bases respectively, with 20 bases between them. This CDR3 reads CAWNSGGNFGTEAFF. The CDR3 DNA reads TGTGCCTGGAACTCGGGGGGGAATTTTGGGACTGAAGCTTTCTTT.